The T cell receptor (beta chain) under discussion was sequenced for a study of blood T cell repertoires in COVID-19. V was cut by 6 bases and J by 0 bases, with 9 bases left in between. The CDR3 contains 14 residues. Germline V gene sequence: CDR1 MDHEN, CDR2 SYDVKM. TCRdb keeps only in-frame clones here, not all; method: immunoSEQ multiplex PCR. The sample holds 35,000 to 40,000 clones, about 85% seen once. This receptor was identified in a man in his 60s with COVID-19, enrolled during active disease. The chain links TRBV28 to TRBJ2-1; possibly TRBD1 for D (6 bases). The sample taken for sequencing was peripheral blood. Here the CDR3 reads CASRRGGSYNEQFF. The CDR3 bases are TGTGCCAGCAGGCGAGGGGGCTCCTACAATGAGCAGTTCTTC.